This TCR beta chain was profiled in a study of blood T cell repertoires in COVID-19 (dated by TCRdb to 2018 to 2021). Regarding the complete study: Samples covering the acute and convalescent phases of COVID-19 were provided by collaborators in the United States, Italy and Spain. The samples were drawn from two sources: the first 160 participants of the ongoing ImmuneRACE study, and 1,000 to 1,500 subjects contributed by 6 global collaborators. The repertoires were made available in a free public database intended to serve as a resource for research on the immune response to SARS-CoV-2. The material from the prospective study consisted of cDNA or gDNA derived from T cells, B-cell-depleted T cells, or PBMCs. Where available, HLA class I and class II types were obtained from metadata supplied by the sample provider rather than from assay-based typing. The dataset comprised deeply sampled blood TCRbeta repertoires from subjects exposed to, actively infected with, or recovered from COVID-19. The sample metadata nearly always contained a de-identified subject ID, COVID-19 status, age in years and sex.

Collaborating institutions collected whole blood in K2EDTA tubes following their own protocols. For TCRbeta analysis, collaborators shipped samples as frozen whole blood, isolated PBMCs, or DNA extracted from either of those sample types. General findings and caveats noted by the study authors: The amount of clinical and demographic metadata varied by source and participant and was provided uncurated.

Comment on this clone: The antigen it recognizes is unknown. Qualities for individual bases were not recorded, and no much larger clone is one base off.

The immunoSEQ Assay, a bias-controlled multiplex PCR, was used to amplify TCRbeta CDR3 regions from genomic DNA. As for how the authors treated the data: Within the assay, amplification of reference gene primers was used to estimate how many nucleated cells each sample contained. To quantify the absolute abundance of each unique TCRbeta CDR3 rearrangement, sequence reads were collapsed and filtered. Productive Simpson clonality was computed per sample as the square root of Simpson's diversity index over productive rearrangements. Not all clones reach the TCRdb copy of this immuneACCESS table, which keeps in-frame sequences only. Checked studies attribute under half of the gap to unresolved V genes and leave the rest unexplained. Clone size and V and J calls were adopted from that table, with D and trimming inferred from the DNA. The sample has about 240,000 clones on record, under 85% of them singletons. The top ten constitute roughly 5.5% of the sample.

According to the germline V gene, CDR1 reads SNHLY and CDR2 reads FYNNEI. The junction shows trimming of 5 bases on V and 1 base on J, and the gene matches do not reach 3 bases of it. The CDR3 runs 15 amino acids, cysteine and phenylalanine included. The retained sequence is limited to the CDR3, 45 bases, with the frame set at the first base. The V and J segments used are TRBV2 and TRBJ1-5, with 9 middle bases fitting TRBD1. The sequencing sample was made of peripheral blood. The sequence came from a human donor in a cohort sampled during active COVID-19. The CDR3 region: CASSYDRGSNQPQHF. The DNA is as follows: TGTGCCAGCAGTTATGACAGGGGGAGCAATCAGCCCCAGCATTTT.